This is a list of T cell receptor beta chains from one sample in a study of CD8+ T cells in alopecia areata. Produced via immunoSEQ multiplex PCR; TCRdb's table is partial and in-frame only. The sample holds roughly 59,000 clones, 40% to 50% seen once. Sequences were derived from CD8+ T cells sorted from blood, sampled at week 0. The receptors were gathered from a human donor with alopecia areata. CDR3s include the opening cysteine and the closing phenylalanine or tryptophan. Fields, in order: V gene, clone size, D gene, J gene, CDR3 DNA, CDR3 protein. The D gene is left open where the match is weak. Only part of the rows carry a size: once, few, many, or a class if the clone is expanded.

>TRBV29-1|NA|NA|TRBJ2-7
TGCAGCGTTGAGCTGGCAAAATACGAGCAGTACTTC
CSVELAKYEQYF
>TRBV7-9|NA|NA|TRBJ1-2
TGTGCCAGCAGCTTAGCCGCTGGCTCCGGCTCTGGCTACACCTTC
CASSLAAGSGSGYTF
>TRBV9|many|NA|TRBJ2-3
TGTGCCAGCAGCGTCGAGGGAGCAGATACGCAGTATTTT
CASSVEGADTQYF
>TRBV9|NA|NA|TRBJ1-2
TGTGCCAGCAGCGTAGAACCAGGGGAGAGAGGTGGCTACACCTTC
CASSVEPGERGGYTF
>TRBV30|few|TRBD1|TRBJ2-7
TGTGCCTGGAGTCTCGGGACAGGTGACCCCTACGAGCAGTACTTC
CAWSLGTGDPYEQYF
>TRBV30|NA|NA|TRBJ2-7
TGTGCCTGGACTAGCGCCAGCTCCTACGAGCAGTACTTC
CAWTSASSYEQYF
>TRBV29-1|NA|NA|TRBJ2-2
TGCAGCGTTATCGGTGTAGCGCGGAACACCGGGGAGCTGTTTTTT
CSVIGVARNTGELFF
>TRBV29-1|NA|TRBD2|TRBJ2-3
TGCAGCGTTGAGGGACTAGCGGTGGGATCAGATACGCAGTATTTT
CSVEGLAVGSDTQYF
>TRBV6-5|NA|NA|TRBJ2-7
TGTGCCAGTACTGGGCCCTCCTACGAGCAGTACTTC
CASTGPSYEQYF
>TRBV29-1|few|NA|TRBJ1-2
TGCAGCGACGTCGGGCCCTATGGCTACACCTTC
CSDVGPYGYTF
>TRBV5-8|NA|NA|TRBJ1-2
TGTGCCAGCAGCTGGGGTAGGGCTGGCTACACCTTC
CASSWGRAGYTF
>TRBV19|NA|NA|TRBJ2-4
TGTGCCAGTAGTATACCCAGATTGGACATTCAGTACTTC
CASSIPRLDIQYF
>TRBV7-3|few|NA|TRBJ2-2
TGTGCCAGCAGCTTAGCAGGGTCGAACACCGGGGAGCTGTTTTTT
CASSLAGSNTGELFF
>TRBV7-9|few|NA|TRBJ1-3
TGTGCCAGCAGCTTAACTTTGATGGACACCATATATTTT
CASSLTLMDTIYF
>TRBV28|NA|NA|TRBJ2-1
TGTGCCAGCAGTTTAACACAGGGTAGGGACAATGAGCAGTTCTTC
CASSLTQGRDNEQFF
>TRBV6-6|NA|NA|TRBJ1-2
TGTGCCAGCAGTTACACAAACAACTATGGCTACACCTTC
CASSYTNNYGYTF
>TRBV2|NA|TRBD2|TRBJ2-1
TGTGCCAGCAGTGAAGAAGAGGAGCGGGAGGGCTTCGATGAGCAGTTCTTC
CASSEEEEREGFDEQFF
>TRBV18|NA|NA|TRBJ1-1
TGTGCCAGCTCACCACAGACATATGAAGCTTTCTTT
CASSPQTYEAFF
>TRBV5-6|NA|NA|TRBJ2-4
TGTGCCAGCAGCTGGCGGGTGGCCAAAAACATTCAGTACTTC
CASSWRVAKNIQYF
>TRBV2|NA|TRBD1|TRBJ1-2
TGTGCCAGCAGGCAGGGGGATGGCTACACCTTC
CASRQGDGYTF
>TRBV9|NA|NA|TRBJ2-2
TGTGCCAGCAGCGTGGCAGGGAGCACCGGGGAGCTGTTTTTT
CASSVAGSTGELFF
>TRBV6-5|few|NA|TRBJ2-7
TGTGCCAGCAGTTACAGGGCTGGTTACGAGCAGTACTTC
CASSYRAGYEQYF
>TRBV25-1|NA|NA|TRBJ1-1
TGTGCCAGCAGTGAATTTGGGTCGACTGAAGCTTTCTTT
CASSEFGSTEAFF
>TRBV7-9|few|TRBD2|TRBJ2-1
TGTGCCACGACCACAGCCAGCGGGAGAGGCTCCTACAATGAGCAGTTCTTC
CATTTASGRGSYNEQFF
>TRBV25-1|NA|NA|TRBJ2-7
TGTGCCAGCAGTGAATATGTGGCAGGCACCTACGAGCAGTACTTC
CASSEYVAGTYEQYF
>TRBV6-6|few|TRBD1|TRBJ2-3
TGTGCCAGCAGTGGGAGAGGGACAGGAGGCACAGATACGCAGTATTTT
CASSGRGTGGTDTQYF
>TRBV29-1|few|NA|TRBJ2-7
TGCAGCGTTGAAACGGATGGCTCAGGGGCCAGGTACGAGCAGTACTTC
CSVETDGSGARYEQYF
>TRBV29-1|few|TRBD2|TRBJ2-1
TGCAGCGTGGGACTAGCGGGAGGGTACAATGTGGAGTTCTTC
CSVGLAGGYNVEFF
>TRBV29-1|once|TRBD1|TRBJ2-7
TGCAGCGTTGAAGGTCTCCCGGGACAGCCATACGAGCAGTACTTC
CSVEGLPGQPYEQYF
>TRBV7-9|few|TRBD2|TRBJ2-7
TGTGCCAGCAGCTTAGCCAGCGGGAACTACGAGCAGTACTTC
CASSLASGNYEQYF
>TRBV7-8|NA|NA|TRBJ2-3
TGTGCCAGCAGCTTAGAGCGGAGTGGCACAGATACGCAGTATTTT
CASSLERSGTDTQYF
>TRBV7-2|NA|NA|TRBJ1-1
TGTGCCAGCAGCTTATGGGAGAACACTGAAGCTTTCTTT
CASSLWENTEAFF
>TRBV29-1|NA|NA|TRBJ2-7
TGCAGCGCCAAGGCCCCTCCGCGCTACGAGCAGTACTTC
CSAKAPPRYEQYF
>TRBV4-3|few|NA|TRBJ1-1
TGCGCCAGCAGCCCCTATACGAACACTGAAGCTTTCTTT
CASSPYTNTEAFF
>TRBV29-1|NA|NA|TRBJ2-1
TGCAGCGTTGGGCCAGGGGGGGTCAATGAGCAGTTCTTC
CSVGPGGVNEQFF
>TRBV6-6|few|NA|TRBJ1-5
TGTGCCAGCAGGGGGTCGGGGGTTCAGCCCCAGCATTTT
CASRGSGVQPQHF
>TRBV20-1|few|NA|TRBJ2-1
TGCAGTGCTAGAGTCGGACGTGAGCAGTTCTTC
CSARVGREQFF
>TRBV27|NA|TRBD2|TRBJ2-7
TGTGCCAGCAGTCCCCTTAGCGGGAGGTCCCACGAGCAGTACTTC
CASSPLSGRSHEQYF
>TRBV7-9|few|NA|TRBJ1-5
TGTGCCAGCAGCCCGGGGGTGGGTACGCCCCAGCATTTT
CASSPGVGTPQHF
>TRBV11-2|few|NA|TRBJ2-6
TGTGCCAGCAGCTCGACAGCCTCTGGGGCCAACGTCCTGACTTTC
CASSSTASGANVLTF